Listed below are T cell receptor beta chains from one sample, sequenced in a study of T cell changes during pregnancy in multiple sclerosis. The repertoire was sequenced with immunoSEQ multiplex PCR; TCRdb's copy has only in-frame clones and lacks some. The data show roughly 73,000 clones, roughly 92% seen once. This material consisted of peripheral blood, taken in the second trimester of pregnancy. The receptors shown here come from a female donor in good health, enrolled as a control in a pregnancy study. The CDR3 runs from the conserved cysteine through the conserved F or W. The D gene is left open where the match is weak. Expanded clones are given a class, and other clones once, few, many or no size at all.

J gene | D gene | V gene | clone size | CDR3 DNA | CDR3 protein
TRBJ2-7 | NA | TRBV5-4 | NA | TGTGCCAGCAGCTTGGGAGGGGGGGCGGACCCCTACGAGCAGTACTTC | CASSLGGGADPYEQYF
TRBJ1-2 | TRBD1 | TRBV2 | once | TGTGCCAGCAAACAGGGGCTCCATGGCTACACCTTC | CASKQGLHGYTF
TRBJ2-5 | TRBD1 | TRBV27 | NA | TGTGCCAGCAGTTCGGGACAGGGATTTCCAGCGACCCAGTACTTC | CASSSGQGFPATQYF
TRBJ1-6 | NA | TRBV13 | NA | TGTGCCAGCAGCTTAAGCGATTCACCCCTCCACTTT | CASSLSDSPLHF
TRBJ1-1 | TRBD1 | TRBV29-1 | NA | TGCAGCGTTGGCGGACAGGGGGCGCGAACTGAAGCTTTCTTT | CSVGGQGARTEAFF
TRBJ1-1 | NA | TRBV4-3 | NA | TGCGCCAGCAGCCAAGATAACTTAGCCGTCACTGAAGCTTTCTTT | CASSQDNLAVTEAFF
TRBJ2-3 | TRBD1 | TRBV7-2 | once | TGTGCCAGCAGCTTTAATACAGGGGGCCCAGATACGCAGTATTTT | CASSFNTGGPDTQYF
TRBJ2-1 | TRBD2 | TRBV5-5 | NA | TGTGCCAGCAGCCCAGGTCCCGGGACTAGCGGGGGAACGCACAATGAGCAGTTCTTC | CASSPGPGTSGGTHNEQFF
TRBJ1-4 | NA | TRBV19 | NA | TGTGCCTCCGCAGGAGGTGCTCTCGCAACTAATGAAAAACTGTTTTTT | CASAGGALATNEKLFF
TRBJ2-1 | TRBD2 | TRBV4-2 | NA | TGTGCCAGCAGCCAAGCGGGGGGGTCCTACAATGAGCAGTTCTTC | CASSQAGGSYNEQFF
TRBJ1-1 | NA | TRBV6-5 | NA | TGTGCCAGCAGTTACTCCCAGGGGCGGGCCGAAGCTTTCTTT | CASSYSQGRAEAFF
TRBJ1-1 | NA | TRBV5-1 | NA | TGCGCCAGCAGCTCGGAAGGGGCCGCCACTGAAGCTTTCTTT | CASSSEGAATEAFF
TRBJ1-5 | NA | TRBV7-2 | once | TGTGCCAGCAGCTTAGCGTCAGGGAATCAGCCCCAGCATTTT | CASSLASGNQPQHF
TRBJ2-3 | NA | TRBV6-4 | NA | TGTGCCAGCAGTGAAAGAGATGGTTCGGCAGATACGCAGTATTTT | CASSERDGSADTQYF
TRBJ2-5 | TRBD2 | TRBV28 | NA | TGTGCCAGCAGTTTGGGGACTAGCGGGGGGGCCCAAGAGACCCAGTACTTC | CASSLGTSGGAQETQYF
TRBJ1-5 | NA | TRBV7-3 | NA | TGTGCCAGCAGCTTAAGGGAGGGGGAGCCCCAGCATTTT | CASSLREGEPQHF
TRBJ1-1 | TRBD1 | TRBV5-1 | NA | TGCGCCAGCAGCCCGGGACAGGACACTGAAGCTTTCTTT | CASSPGQDTEAFF
TRBJ1-3 | NA | TRBV7-2 | NA | TGTGCCAGCAGCTTTAGGGGCCTGCCTGGAAACACCATATATTTT | CASSFRGLPGNTIYF
TRBJ1-1 | NA | TRBV19 | NA | TGTGCCAGTAGTATAGTAAGGGGTGTAGGCTCTGAAGCTTTCTTT | CASSIVRGVGSEAFF
TRBJ2-2 | NA | TRBV28 | NA | NA | CASSFDQYVGTGELFF
TRBJ2-1 | NA | TRBV19 | NA | TGTGCCAGTAGTATGATCCAGGCCAATGAGCAGTTCTTC | CASSMIQANEQFF
TRBJ1-1 | TRBD1 | TRBV6-5 | NA | TGTGCCAGCAGGCCCGACAGGGGAGCTGAAGCTTTCTTT | CASRPDRGAEAFF
TRBJ2-7 | NA | TRBV7-3 | once | TGTGCCAGCACCCTATCCTACGAGCAGTACTTC | CASTLSYEQYF
TRBJ1-6 | NA | TRBV6-5 | NA | TGTGCCACCTTTCAGGCAGGGTCAGGCAATTCACCCCTCCACTTT | CATFQAGSGNSPLHF
TRBJ1-5 | NA | TRBV7-2 | NA | TGTGCCAGCAGCCGGGGGGGACACAATAGCAATCAGCCCCAGCATTTT | CASSRGGHNSNQPQHF
TRBJ1-2 | TRBD1 | TRBV5-6 | NA | TGTGCCAGCAGCAGGGGACAGGGGTGGTATGGCTACACCTTC | CASSRGQGWYGYTF
TRBJ2-1 | TRBD2 | TRBV2 | NA | TGTGCCAGCAGTAGGGGTAGCGGGGGGGCAAGTGAGCAGTTCTTC | CASSRGSGGASEQFF
TRBJ2-1 | NA | TRBV27 | NA | TGTGCCAGCAGTTTTGGAGGGAGCACCTACAATGAGCAGTTCTTC | CASSFGGSTYNEQFF
TRBJ1-2 | TRBD1 | TRBV7-9 | NA | TGTGCCAGCAGCTTAGCCACAGGGGGCTTGGGCTATGGCTACACCTTC | CASSLATGGLGYGYTF
TRBJ1-4 | NA | TRBV20-1 | NA | TGCAGTGCTTTCGATGAAAAACTGTTTTTT | CSAFDEKLFF